These 32 T cell receptor beta chains share one sample of origin, sequenced in a study of CD4 and CD8 cells across lung adenocarcinoma regions. Using its own MiXCR run on the PCR reads, TCRdb lists one record per CDR3 protein. The data show about 23,000 distinct CDR3 sequences, with 45% to 60% seen just once and about 21% held by the top ten. The sample was CD4+ T cells from the center of a lung tumor. Receptors were obtained from a male donor with lung adenocarcinoma. The CD4 and CD8 labels of this study may be unreliable.

This clonotype is labeled medium-sized. The chain recombines TRBV27 with TRBJ2-1; maybe TRBD2 (5 bases). The germline V gene has CDR1 MNHEY and CDR2 SMNVEV (reference sequence). The CDR3 has 14 residues. Deletions cut 5 bases from V and 8 bases from J, with 16 bases between. CDR3 coding DNA: TGTGCCAGCAGTCCGTCTACGGCCGGGGATGAGCAGTTCTTC. Protein product: CASSPSTAGDEQFF.

Within the sample, this clonotype is medium-sized. The chain recombines TRBV6-5 with TRBJ2-7; possibly TRBD1 for D (6 bases). Germline CDR1 is MNHEY and CDR2 is SVGAGI. Trimming took off 7 bases at V and 5 bases at J, with 18 bases between the two ends. This CDR3 region has 14 residues. This chain's CDR3 is CASTKTGLGDEQYF. CDR3 DNA sequence: TGTGCCAGCACCAAGACAGGCTTAGGGGACGAGCAGTACTTC.

This clonotype has a count of ten or more. J is TRBJ1-2 and V is TRBV6-1; 9 bases map to TRBD1. Germline CDR1 and CDR2: MNHNS and SASEGT. The CDR3 loop spans 17 amino acids. V lost 6 bases, J lost 2 bases, and 13 bases stayed unmatched. CDR3 sequence (DNA): TGTGCCAGCAGCCGTGGACTGACAGGGGGTGGGAACTATGGCTACACCTTC. It yields the protein CASSRGLTGGGNYGYTF.

V is TRBV10-1 and J is TRBJ2-1, with a possible D match to TRBD1 (7 bases). The germline V gene encodes CDR1 WNHNN and CDR2 SYGVQD (reference sequence). This CDR3 region has 13 residues. V was clipped by 4 bases and J by 10 bases, with 14 bases between them. CDR3 region: CASSGRGDYEQFF. The CDR3 DNA reads as TGCGCCAGCAGTGGCAGGGGGGATTACGAGCAGTTCTTC.

The table lists this clonotype with many counts. The chain joins TRBV6-1 to TRBJ1-3; D unclear. V was pared by 6 bases and J by 1 base, with 19 bases between. Germline CDR1 reads MNHNS; CDR2 reads SASEGT. There are 17 residues in the CDR3. The CDR3 here is CASRRSASRISGNTIYF. Here the CDR3 DNA reads TGTGCCAGCAGACGCTCTGCGAGCAGAATATCTGGAAACACCATATATTTT.

This sequence joins TRBV6-5 and TRBJ2-5, with 7 bases lining up with TRBD2. The J call is doubtful: the DNA matches TRBJ2-7 better. CDR1 and CDR2 from the germline V gene are MNHEY and SVGAGI. This CDR3 comprises 16 residues. CDR3 protein: CASSSSSVGGGYEQYF. The CDR3 region has the DNA TGTGCCAGCAGTTCTTCCTCGGTGGGGGGGGGCTACGAGCAGTACTTC.

This clonotype appeared a few times. This rearrangement joins TRBV4-1 to TRBJ2-3; 11 bases fit TRBD2. CDR3 length equals 16 residues. Trimming took 0 bases from V and 6 from J; bases not matched to a gene: 5. From germline, CDR1 is MGHRA and CDR2 YSYEKL. CDR3 residues: CASSQDGTSGGDTQYF. CDR3 in DNA: TGCGCCAGCAGCCAAGACGGAACTAGCGGGGGTGATACGCAGTATTTT.

The rearrangement joins TRBV10-1 to TRBJ2-1; D is perhaps TRBD1 (6 bases). The J call is uncertain, as TRBJ2-7 better fits the DNA end. This CDR3 is built from 13 residues. The germline gives CDR1 WNHNN, CDR2 SYGVQD (reference sequence). The CDR3 bases are TGCGCCAGCAGTCATCTGACAGGAGATCAGCAGTACTTC. The encoded protein is CASSHLTGDQQYF.

The CDR3 DNA follows: TGTGCCAGCAGGCTGGCTGGGAACACAGGGAAGCTGTTTTTT. Its translation: CASRLAGNTGKLFF. V is TRBV7-3 and J is TRBJ2-2; D possibly corresponds to TRBD1 (6 bases). Germline V gene lookup returns CDR1 SGHTA and CDR2 FQGTGA. With 6 bases removed from V and 12 bases from J, the gap between germline ends came to 20 bases. The CDR3 contains 14 residues.

With regard to this clonotype: The junction differs from germline at one of its ends, possibly a read error. The chain recombines TRBV6-1 with TRBJ2-1; 10 nucleotides line up with TRBD2. The CDR3 runs to 17 residues. Germline-derived CDR1 and CDR2 are MNHNS and SASEGT. DNA for the CDR3: TGTGCCAGCAGTGAAGCGCATCCTAGCGGGAGATGGAATGAGCAGCTCTTC. Protein sequence: CASSEAHPSGRWNEQLF.

In this sample, this clonotype turned up many times. This chain connects TRBV27 to TRBJ2-2; 7 nucleotides match TRBD1. Trimming at V came to 3 bases and at J to 4 bases, leaving 5 bases not matched to a gene. The CDR3 consists of 15 residues. Germline V CDR1 and CDR2: MNHEY, SMNVEV (reference sequence). This chain's CDR3 is CASSLVGQSTGELFF. DNA of the CDR3: TGTGCCAGCAGTTTGGTGGGACAGTCCACCGGGGAGCTGTTTTTT.

This clonotype was picked up many times. The genes are TRBV10-1 and TRBJ2-6; no definite D call. CDR1 and CDR2 (germline): WNHNN, SYGVQD (reference sequence). The CDR3 sequence is 15 residues long. The ends were cut back, 2 bases at V and 4 bases at J, with 9 bases in the middle. The CDR3 region has the DNA TGCGCCAGCAGTGAGGGCGTTCTCGGGGCCAACGTCCTGACTTTC. It codes for CASSEGVLGANVLTF.

This clonotype was seen ten or more times. The chain has TRBV6-1 and TRBJ2-2; TRBD1 aligns across 8 bases. Germline CDR1 MNHNS, CDR2 SASEGT. V shed 4 bases, J shed 4 bases, and the junction held 11 bases outside the gene matches. The CDR3 covers 17 residues. The CDR3, as DNA: TGTGCCAGCAGTGCCCTAAGGCAGGGGGCCGGCACCGGGGAGCTGTTTTTT. The encoded protein is CASSALRQGAGTGELFF.

The chain joins TRBV12-3 or TRBV12-4 to TRBJ2-3, with TRBD2 as a possible D gene (6 bases). The V gene lost 6 bases and the J gene lost 0 bases, with 13 bases spanning the gap. The CDR3 covers 15 residues. The CDR3 bases are TGTGCCAGCAGGCTTCACGCGGGAAGCACAGATACGCAGTATTTT. Amino acids: CASRLHAGSTDTQYF.

In its sample, this clonotype was seen a few times. The chain carries TRBV27 and TRBJ1-4; the D gene is possibly TRBD1 (6 bases). V lost 3 bases and J lost 0, with 8 bases in between. The germline gives CDR1 MNHEY, CDR2 SMNVEV (reference sequence). This CDR3 region has 15 residues. The CDR3 DNA reads TGTGCCAGCAGTTTGGGGGCTGCAACTAATGAAAAACTGTTTTTT. Translated: CASSLGAATNEKLFF.

V and J are TRBV5-1 and TRBJ1-2; 7 bases align to TRBD1. Germline CDR1 and CDR2: SGHRS and YFSETQ. The CDR3 has 15 amino acids. The junction had 7 bases not matched to a gene; V was cut back by 1 base and J by 4 bases. The DNA for the CDR3 is TGCGCCAGCAGCTTGCCCTCGGGACAGTTCTATGGCTACACCTTC. It yields the protein CASSLPSGQFYGYTF.

To note about this clonotype: The junction differs from germline at one of its ends, possibly a read error. J is TRBJ2-3 and V is TRBV12-3 or TRBV12-4, with 8 bases that match TRBD2. CDR3 length equals 15 residues. Written as DNA, the CDR3 is TGTGCCAGCAGTTTACTAGCGGGTCTCACCGGGGAGCAGTTTTTT. The encoded protein is CASSLLAGLTGEQFF.

This clonotype was recorded at least ten times. V usage is TRBV6-5 and J usage is TRBJ1-6; D remains unclear. V dropped 0 bases and J dropped 7 bases, with 10 bases sitting between them. The germline V gene encodes CDR1 MNHEY and CDR2 SVGAGI. CDR3 length equals 15 residues. The CDR3 DNA reads TGTGCCAGCAGTTACTCAGGTCTCAGGAATTCACCCCTCCACTTT. Its translation is CASSYSGLRNSPLHF.

The V gene is TRBV5-1, the J gene TRBJ2-3; D possibly corresponds to TRBD1 (6 bases). Germline V gene sequence: CDR1 SGHRS, CDR2 YFSETQ. V was cut by 8 bases and J by 7 bases, with 23 bases left in between. This CDR3 is built from 15 residues. CDR3 nucleotide sequence: TGCGCCAGGGGCCTGGGGGCGGTGGGCAGAAATACGCAGTATTTT. Translating gives CARGLGAVGRNTQYF.

This clonotype was found once. The V call is TRBV6-1, the J call TRBJ2-1; D is tentatively TRBD1 or TRBD2 (5 bases each). Deletions cut 3 bases from V and 4 bases from J, with 13 bases between. The CDR3 length is 15 residues. CDR1 is MNHNS and CDR2 is SASEGT in the germline V gene. The CDR3 DNA reads TGTGCCAGCAGTGAGACGGGACGGCTGTACAATGAGCAGTTCTTC. Protein: CASSETGRLYNEQFF.

By sample fraction, this clonotype is medium-sized (0.01 to 0.1%). V gene TRBV6-1 combines with J gene TRBJ2-2, with D maybe TRBD1 (6 bases). The CDR3 extends over 13 amino acids. The germline V and J ends were trimmed by 4 bases and 4 bases, with 7 bases remaining between them. CDR1 is MNHNS, CDR2 SASEGT, per germline. CDR3 coding DNA: TGTGCCAGCAGTGCACAGGGCACCGGGGAGCTGTTTTTT. It codes for CASSAQGTGELFF.

This chain joins TRBV4-1 and TRBJ2-1; D gene unclear. V gave up 3 bases and J gave up 7 bases, with 19 bases separating them. CDR3 length: 16 amino acids. Germline assignment: CDR1 MGHRA and CDR2 YSYEKL. The CDR3 DNA is TGCGCCAGCAGCCAGGCTCGGCTGTGTGCCAAAAATGAGCAGTTCTTC. Translating gives CASSQARLCAKNEQFF.

The chain links TRBV10-3 to TRBJ2-3, with D hard to call. Trimming took off 9 bases at V and 0 bases at J, with 16 bases between the two ends. CDR1 is ENHRY and CDR2 is SYGVKD in the germline V gene. This CDR3 is 15 amino acids long. The CDR3 bases are TGTGCCATGAGCCTCCAGGCTGTGAGCACAGATACGCAGTATTTT. Its protein is CAMSLQAVSTDTQYF.

This clonotype has only a few counts. The chain has TRBV6-5 and TRBJ2-3; a weak D match, TRBD2 (5 bases). The CDR3 has 15 amino acids. V dropped 6 bases and J dropped 8 bases, with 21 bases sitting between them. The germline V gene has CDR1 MNHEY and CDR2 SVGAGI. CDR3 sequence (DNA): TGTGCCAGCAGACTCCAGTCTGGGAGTACCGGTACGCAGTATTTT. It is translated as CASRLQSGSTGTQYF.

V usage is TRBV6-6 and J usage is TRBJ2-5; possibly TRBD1 for D (5 bases). The CDR3 consists of 14 residues. The ends were cut back, 2 bases at V and 5 bases at J, with 12 bases in the middle. CDR1 MNHNY and CDR2 SVGAGI come from the germline V gene (reference sequence). CDR3 sequence reads: CASSYGASLETQYF. DNA for the CDR3: TGTGCCAGCAGTTACGGGGCTAGTTTGGAGACCCAGTACTTC.

The rearrangement uses TRBV27 and TRBJ2-3; D uncertain. V gave up 5 bases and J gave up 3 bases, with 21 bases separating them. Germline V CDR1 and CDR2: MNHEY, SMNVEV (reference sequence). The CDR3 is 17 amino acids. The CDR3 DNA is TGTGCCAGCAGTCCGGGCCGAGTGGCTTCTGGGACAGATACGCAGTATTTT. It codes for CASSPGRVASGTDTQYF.

Many counts were recorded for this clonotype. V and J are TRBV6-1 and TRBJ2-7, with D perhaps matching TRBD1 (6 bases). Germline CDR1 reads MNHNS; CDR2 reads SASEGT. The CDR3 runs 13 residues. V lost 6 bases and J lost 1, with 10 bases in between. The CDR3 is CASSAGQSYEQYF. DNA of the CDR3: TGTGCCAGCAGCGCCGGACAGTCCTACGAGCAGTACTTC.

Remarks on this clonotype: The junction does not match germline at one end; this may be a read error. V usage is TRBV27 and J usage is TRBJ2-5; D is perhaps TRBD1 or TRBD2 (6 bases each). CDR3 length: 17 amino acids. The germline gives CDR1 MNHEY, CDR2 SMNVEV (reference sequence). CDR3 amino acids: CASSPGLGGREKETQYF. DNA of the CDR3: TGTGCCAGCAGTCCGGGGCTCGGGGGCCGTGAGAAAGAGACCCAGTATTTC.

This clonotype was observed many times. The rearrangement links TRBV6-1 to TRBJ2-3, with a weak D call TRBD2 (6 bases). The CDR3 covers 15 residues. Per germline, CDR1 MNHNS and CDR2 SASEGT. V was shortened by 4 bases and J by 0 bases, with 11 bases between the two germline ends. CDR3 amino acids: CASSGGVTSTDTQYF. CDR3 DNA sequence: TGTGCCAGCAGTGGGGGGGTAACTAGCACAGATACGCAGTATTTT.

By share of the sample, this clonotype is medium-sized. The V and J genes are TRBV6-5 and TRBJ2-3; TRBD2 aligns across 10 bases. Germline values: CDR1 MNHEY, CDR2 SVGAGI. The CDR3 consists of 17 residues. The J segment lost 0 bases and the V segment lost 6 bases, leaving 9 bases of the junction unmatched. Written as DNA, the CDR3 is TGTGCCAGCAGGTGGGCTAGCGGGAGTCCTAGCACAGATACGCAGTATTTT. This codes for CASRWASGSPSTDTQYF.

As for this clonotype: The missing conserved phenylalanine or tryptophan at the end of this CDR3 makes a read error likely. The limits of the CDR3 on the DNA are not certain, so only TCRdb's listed CDR3 is given. This chain joins TRBV6-5 and TRBJ2-1; the D call of TRBD1 is as the table states it, not checked on the DNA. Germline V CDR1 and CDR2: MNHEY, SVGAGI. Both ends counted, the CDR3 spans 14 residues. CDR3 region: CASSYTLGATTQYL.

This clonotype was picked up many times. The chain joins TRBV7-2 to TRBJ2-1, with 14 bases that match TRBD2. The CDR3 is 18 amino acids. In germline, CDR1 is SGHTA, CDR2 FQGNSA. V trimming: 1 base; J trimming: 7 bases; junction bases outside the gene matches: 9. CDR3 bases: TGTGCCAGCAGCTTAGTATCGGGACTAGCGGGAGCCCCAAATGAGCAGTTCTTC. It yields the protein CASSLVSGLAGAPNEQFF.